The clone carrying this TCR beta chain was recorded many times. Its specificity is not known. This sample stems from a study of T-cell memory formation after mild COVID-19. Study outcomes and limitations: Some clones that responded turned up in pre-infection memory, which suggests that cross-reactive memory joined in. A second wave expanding day 15 to 37 was CD4+-biased; contracting clones were balanced.

Trimming stripped 4 bases from V and 5 bases from J, with 12 bases between. CDR1 SGHDT and CDR2 YYEEEE come from the germline V gene. This CDR3 is built from 13 residues. TCRdb analysed the 5' RACE reads with MiXCR anew, one entry per CDR3 protein. This repertoire shows fewer than 50,000 distinct CDR3 sequences, roughly 7.2% found once; its top ten account for about 0.8%. This chain connects TRBV5-6 to TRBJ2-5, with a weak D call TRBD2 (6 bases). This receptor was identified in an adult who had mild COVID-19 (a few samples of this study predate the infection). Cell type and time point are not known. The sample was PBMCs or a T cell subset sorted from them (not recorded which). This CDR3 reads CASSPGLMETQYF. In nucleotides, the CDR3 is TGTGCCAGCAGCCCCGGACTAATGGAGACCCAGTACTTC.